This T cell receptor beta chain was recorded in a study of PD-1 blockade in mismatch repair-deficient tumors. The CDR3 covers 17 residues. With 1 base removed from V and 2 bases from J, the gap between germline ends came to 16 bases. Germline loops: CDR1 SGHAT, CDR2 FQDESV (reference sequence). TCRdb's table, derived via immunoSEQ multiplex PCR, lists solely in-frame clones and lacks some. This table holds about 16,000 clones, roughly 84% found once. The receptor was derived from an adult with mismatch repair-deficient cancer. The source material was PBMCs, sampled before pembrolizumab treatment. The chain joins TRBV11-1 to TRBJ2-3; D uncertain. DNA of the CDR3: TGTGCCAGCAGCTTAGGAGAGTTTCCATCAGCCACAGATACGCAGTATTTT. Residues: CASSLGEFPSATDTQYF.